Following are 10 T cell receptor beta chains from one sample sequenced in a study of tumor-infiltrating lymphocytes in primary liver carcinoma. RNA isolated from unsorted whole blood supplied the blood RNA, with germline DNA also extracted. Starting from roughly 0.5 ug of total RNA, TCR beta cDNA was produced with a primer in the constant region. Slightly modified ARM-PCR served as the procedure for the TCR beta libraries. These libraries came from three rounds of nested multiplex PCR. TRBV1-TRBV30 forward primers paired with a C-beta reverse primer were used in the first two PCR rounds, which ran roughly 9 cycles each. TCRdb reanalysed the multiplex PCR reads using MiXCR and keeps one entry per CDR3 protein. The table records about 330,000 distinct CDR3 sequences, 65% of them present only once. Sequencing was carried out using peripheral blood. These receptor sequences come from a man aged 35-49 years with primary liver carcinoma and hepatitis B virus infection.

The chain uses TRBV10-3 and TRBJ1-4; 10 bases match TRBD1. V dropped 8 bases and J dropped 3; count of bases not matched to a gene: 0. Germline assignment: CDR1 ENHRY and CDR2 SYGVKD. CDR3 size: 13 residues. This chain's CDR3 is CAIGQGANEKLFF. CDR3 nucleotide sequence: TGTGCCATCGGACAGGGGGCTAATGAAAAACTGTTTTTT.

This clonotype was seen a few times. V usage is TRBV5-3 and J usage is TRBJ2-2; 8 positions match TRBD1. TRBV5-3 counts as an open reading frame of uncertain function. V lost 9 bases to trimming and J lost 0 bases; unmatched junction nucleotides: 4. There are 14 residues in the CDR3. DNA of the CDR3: TGTGCCATTCTACAGGGGGCGAACACCGGGGAGCTGTTTTTT. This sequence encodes CAILQGANTGELFF.

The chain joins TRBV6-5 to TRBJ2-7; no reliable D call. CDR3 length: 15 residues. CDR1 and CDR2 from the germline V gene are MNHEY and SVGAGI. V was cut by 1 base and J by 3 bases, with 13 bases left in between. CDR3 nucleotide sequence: TGTGCCAGCAGTTACTTGATGGGTCGCGGCTACGAGCAGTACTTC. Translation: CASSYLMGRGYEQYF.

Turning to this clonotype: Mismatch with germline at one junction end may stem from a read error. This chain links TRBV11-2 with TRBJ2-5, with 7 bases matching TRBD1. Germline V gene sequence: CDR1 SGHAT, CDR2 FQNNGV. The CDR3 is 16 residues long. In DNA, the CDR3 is TGTACCAGCAGCCAAACTCCTGGCAGGGGGAAAGAGGCCCAGTACTTC. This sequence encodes CTSSQTPGRGKEAQYF.

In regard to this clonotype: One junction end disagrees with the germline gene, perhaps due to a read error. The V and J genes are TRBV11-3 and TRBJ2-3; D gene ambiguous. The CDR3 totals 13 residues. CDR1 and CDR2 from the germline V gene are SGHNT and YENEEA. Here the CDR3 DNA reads TGTGCCAGCAGTTTAGAACGCACAGATACGCAGTATTTT. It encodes CASSLERTDTQYF.

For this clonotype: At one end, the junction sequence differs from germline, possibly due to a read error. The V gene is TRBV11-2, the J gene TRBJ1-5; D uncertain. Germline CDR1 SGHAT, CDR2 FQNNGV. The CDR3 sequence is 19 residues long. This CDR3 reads CASSCRRRKAGFSNQPQHF. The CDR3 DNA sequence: TGTGCTAGCAGCTGCCGTCGTAGGAAGGCGGGATTCAGCAATCAGCCCCAGCATTTT.

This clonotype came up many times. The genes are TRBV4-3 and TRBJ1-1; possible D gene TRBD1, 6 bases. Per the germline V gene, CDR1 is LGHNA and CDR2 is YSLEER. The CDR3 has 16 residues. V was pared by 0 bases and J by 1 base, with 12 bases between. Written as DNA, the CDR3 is TGCGCCAGCAGCCAAGATAACACAGGGACGAACACTGAAGCTTTCTTT. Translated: CASSQDNTGTNTEAFF.

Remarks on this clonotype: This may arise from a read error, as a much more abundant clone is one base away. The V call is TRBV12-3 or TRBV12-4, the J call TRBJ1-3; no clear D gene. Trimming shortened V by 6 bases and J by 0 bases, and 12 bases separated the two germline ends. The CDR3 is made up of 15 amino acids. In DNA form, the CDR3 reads TGTGCCAGCAGCCCTCCAAGGTTCTCTGGAAACACCATATATTTT. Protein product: CASSPPRFSGNTIYF.

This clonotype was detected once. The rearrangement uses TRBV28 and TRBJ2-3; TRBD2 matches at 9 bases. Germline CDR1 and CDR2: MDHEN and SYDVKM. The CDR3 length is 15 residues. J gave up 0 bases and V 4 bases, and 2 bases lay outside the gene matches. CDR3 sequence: CASSSTSGSTDTQYF. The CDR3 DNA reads TGTGCCAGCAGTTCCACTAGCGGGAGCACAGATACGCAGTATTTT.

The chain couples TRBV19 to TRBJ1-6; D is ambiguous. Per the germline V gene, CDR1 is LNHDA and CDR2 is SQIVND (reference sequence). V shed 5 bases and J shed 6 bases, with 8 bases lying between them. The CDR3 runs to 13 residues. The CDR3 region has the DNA TGTGCCAGTAGTCCCGGACTTAATTCACCCCTCCACTTT. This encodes CASSPGLNSPLHF.